One and the same sample provided the 23 T cell receptor beta chains below, sequenced in a study of T cell responses to AZD1222 COVID-19 vaccine. Repertoires were generated with immunoSEQ multiplex PCR, while TCRdb's copy carries only in-frame clones and drops some. This repertoire shows around 140,000 clones, about 82% found once; its top ten account for 7.9%. The input for sequencing was peripheral blood, taken 28 days after the second dose of the MenACWY control vaccine. These receptors all come from an adult who received the MenACWY meningococcal vaccine as a control.

The genes are TRBV7-9 and TRBJ1-6; 9 nucleotides agree with TRBD1. Germline CDR1 SEHNR, CDR2 FQNEAQ (reference sequence). The V and J ends lost 10 bases and 7 bases, in that order; junction bases with no gene match: 5. The CDR3 runs to 13 residues. DNA of the CDR3: TGTGCCACCCAGACAGGGGGGAATTCACCCCTCCACTTT. This gives the protein CATQTGGNSPLHF.

The rearrangement links TRBV12-3 or TRBV12-4 to TRBJ2-2; TRBD1 aligns across 10 bases. The CDR3 loop spans 13 amino acids. V lost 6 bases to trimming and J lost 8 bases; unmatched junction nucleotides: 3. The CDR3 DNA reads as TGTGCCAGCAGGGGACAGGGGCTGGGGGAGCTGTTTTTT. Translated, it gives CASRGQGLGELFF.

The chain carries TRBV7-2 and TRBJ2-7, with unresolved D. Looked up from germline, CDR1 is SGHTA and CDR2 is FQGNSA. V lost 5 bases to trimming and J lost 0 bases, with 17 bases between them. CDR3 length: 16 residues. The CDR3 DNA is TGTGCCAGCAGCCCAGTCGGCAGATATAGCTCCTACGAGCAGTACTTC. It codes for CASSPVGRYSSYEQYF.

This sequence joins TRBV5-1 and TRBJ2-2; 7 bases are shared with TRBD1. V gave up 6 bases and J gave up 0 bases; unmatched junction bases: 2. The CDR3 spans 14 residues. From germline, CDR1 is SGHRS and CDR2 YFSETQ. CDR3 residues: CASKQGSNTGELFF. Written as DNA, the CDR3 is TGCGCCAGCAAACAGGGGTCGAACACCGGGGAGCTGTTTTTT.

The chain carries TRBV27 and TRBJ1-4; weak D call: TRBD1 (6 bases). The germline gives CDR1 MNHEY, CDR2 SMNVEV (reference sequence). This CDR3 region has 16 residues. V lost 5 bases, J lost 8 bases, and 21 bases lay in between. CDR3 loop: CASSPRDRGGREKLFF. The CDR3 DNA sequence: TGTGCCAGCAGTCCCAGAGACAGAGGGGGAAGAGAAAAACTGTTTTTT.

This sequence joins TRBV7-8 and TRBJ2-7; no clear D. Looked up from germline, CDR1 is SGHVS and CDR2 is FQNEAQ. V gave up 7 bases and J gave up 0 bases, with 13 bases separating them. This CDR3 has 14 amino acids. In DNA, the CDR3 is TGTGCCAGCATTCCGCAGTTGTTCTCCTACGAGCAGTACTTC. It encodes CASIPQLFSYEQYF.

This chain links TRBV27 with TRBJ2-7; perhaps TRBD2 as D (5 bases). The CDR3 has 15 amino acids. Trimming shortened V by 3 bases and J by 6 bases, and 18 bases separated the two germline ends. Germline CDR1 is MNHEY and CDR2 is SMNVEV (reference sequence). CDR3 region: CASSFLRTYPSEQYF. CDR3 in DNA: TGTGCCAGCAGTTTTCTCCGGACTTACCCCAGCGAGCAGTACTTC.

Written as DNA, the CDR3 is TGTGCCATCAGCGGAGGCAACTATGGCTACACCTTC. It encodes CAISGGNYGYTF. The chain employs TRBV10-3 and TRBJ1-2; D unclear. The CDR3 has 12 amino acids. Trimming shortened V by 6 bases and J by 2 bases, and 7 bases separated the two germline ends. Per the germline V gene, CDR1 is ENHRY and CDR2 is SYGVKD.

The chain has TRBV4-1 and TRBJ1-2; TRBD1 matches 7 bases. Germline V gives CDR1 MGHRA, CDR2 YSYEKL. V lost 4 bases, J lost 11 bases, and 13 bases stayed unmatched. This CDR3 has 14 residues. The CDR3 region is CASSPLSTGVAYTF. As DNA, the CDR3 is TGCGCCAGCAGCCCCCTATCTACAGGGGTCGCATACACCTTC.

The chain recombines TRBV29-1 with TRBJ1-2; D unresolved. CDR3 length equals 11 residues. Trimming removed 7 bases at V and 3 bases at J, with 9 bases between. Germline V gives CDR1 SQVTM, CDR2 ANQGSEA. This CDR3 is CSAGDDYGYTF. In DNA form, the CDR3 reads TGCAGCGCAGGTGATGACTATGGCTACACCTTC.

The gene calls are TRBV28 and TRBJ2-3; 9 nucleotides agree with TRBD2. Germline loops: CDR1 MDHEN, CDR2 SYDVKM. The CDR3 is made up of 16 amino acids. The V gene end was trimmed by 5 bases and the J gene end by 4 bases; junction bases not matched to a gene: 10. Written as DNA, the CDR3 is TGTGCCAGCAGTCTCCAGACTAGCGGACTTGCAGATACGCAGTATTTT. This codes for CASSLQTSGLADTQYF.

This sequence joins TRBV9 and TRBJ2-7; D not certain. Germline values: CDR1 SGDLS, CDR2 YYNGEE. The CDR3 is made up of 14 amino acids. Trimming took 0 bases from V and 9 from J, leaving 16 bases between them. CDR3 in DNA: TGTGCCAGCAGCGTAGAGGGTACCGACCATGGGCAGTACTTC. Its protein is CASSVEGTDHGQYF.

The V gene is TRBV5-6, the J gene TRBJ1-5; weak D call: TRBD1 (5 bases). The V end was cut by 3 bases, the J end by 4 bases, with 11 bases between. This CDR3 has 14 residues. Germline lookup yields CDR1 SGHDT and CDR2 YYEEEE. CDR3: CASSSYGGNQPQHF. CDR3 in DNA: TGTGCCAGCAGCTCCTATGGGGGAAATCAGCCCCAGCATTTT.

V is TRBV6-2 or TRBV6-3 and J is TRBJ1-2; D is unresolved. CDR1 and CDR2 from the germline V gene are MNHEY and SVGEGT. This CDR3 has 16 amino acids. Trimming stripped 0 bases from V and 3 bases from J, with 14 bases between. The CDR3 region has the DNA TGTGCCAGCAGTTACTCGAAGACATACGGGGACTATGGCTACACCTTC. It encodes CASSYSKTYGDYGYTF.

This clone was picked up a small number of times. The chain employs TRBV29-1 and TRBJ1-2; TRBD1 might be the D (6 bases). The ends were cut back, 5 bases at V and 1 base at J, with 14 bases in the middle. CDR3 length: 14 amino acids. Germline CDR1 and CDR2: SQVTM and ANQGSEA. The CDR3 region has the DNA TGCAGCGTTAAAAAGGGACAAATTAACTATGGCTACACCTTC. Translation gives CSVKKGQINYGYTF. Full variable domain (remainder filled in from reference TRBV29-1 and TRBJ1-2): SAVISQKPSRDICQRGTSLTIQCQVDSQVTMMFWYRQQPGQSLTLIATANQGSEATYESGFVIDKFPISRPNLTFSTLTVSNMSPEDSSIYLCSVKKGQINYGYTFGSGTRLTVV.

The CDR3: CASSLLPGNLDEQYF. In DNA form, the CDR3 reads TGTGCCAGCAGCTTATTACCAGGGAATTTGGACGAGCAGTACTTC. The chain joins TRBV11-3 to TRBJ2-7, with a possible D match to TRBD1 (5 bases). The CDR3 has 15 residues. Germline loops: CDR1 SGHNT, CDR2 YENEEA. The ends were cut back, 2 bases at V and 5 bases at J, with 16 bases in the middle.

This chain connects TRBV4-3 to TRBJ1-5, with TRBD1 as a possible D gene (5 bases). The germline V and J ends were trimmed by 2 bases and 6 bases, with 11 bases remaining between them. Germline-derived CDR1 and CDR2 are LGHNA and YSLEER. The CDR3 is 14 residues long. The CDR3 DNA follows: TGCGCCAGCAGCCAAAATCACGGGGGTCAGCCCCAGCATTTT. This encodes CASSQNHGGQPQHF.

V and J are TRBV9 and TRBJ2-7, with TRBD2 matching 8 bases. Unmatched junction bases numbered 9, after V lost 2 bases and J lost 5 bases. The CDR3 contains 15 residues. Germline lookup yields CDR1 SGDLS and CDR2 YYNGEE. The CDR3: CASSVGGEGRHEQYF. The CDR3 DNA sequence: TGTGCCAGCAGCGTCGGGGGGGAGGGCCGCCACGAGCAGTACTTC.

This sequence joins TRBV7-2 and TRBJ1-5; 12 bases match TRBD1. The CDR3 has 19 residues. V lost 4 bases, J lost 0 bases, and 10 bases stayed unmatched. Germline CDR1 and CDR2: SGHTA and FQGNSA. The CDR3 here is CASSSRGTGGPYSNQPQHF. CDR3 nucleotide sequence: TGTGCCAGCAGCTCCCGAGGGACAGGGGGCCCTTATAGCAATCAGCCCCAGCATTTT.

The chain joins TRBV5-6 to TRBJ1-2; possibly TRBD1 for D (5 bases). Germline loops: CDR1 SGHDT, CDR2 YYEEEE. The V end lost 4 bases, the J end lost 5 bases, and 15 bases lay between the germline ends. This CDR3 has 14 residues. The CDR3 here is CASSRPPGVYGYTF. DNA for the CDR3: TGTGCCAGCAGCCGCCCGCCGGGGGTGTATGGCTACACCTTC.

J is TRBJ2-7 and V is TRBV11-2; 10 nucleotides align to TRBD1. CDR1 is SGHAT and CDR2 is FQNNGV in the germline V gene. After removal of 5 bases from V and 7 bases from J, the junction contained 5 bases not matched to a gene. CDR3 length: 13 residues. The CDR3 DNA follows: TGTGCCAGCAGCCGGGACAGGGGAGGGGAGCAGTACTTC. Amino acid sequence: CASSRDRGGEQYF.

The chain has TRBV7-9 and TRBJ1-5; 7 nucleotides match TRBD1. V was clipped by 1 base and J by 1 base; unmatched bases: 4. The CDR3 totals 16 residues. CDR1 and CDR2 (germline): SEHNR, FQNEAQ (reference sequence). The CDR3 loop is CASSLGTGSSNQPQHF. CDR3 bases: TGTGCCAGCAGCTTAGGGACAGGCTCGAGCAATCAGCCCCAGCATTTT.

This rearrangement joins TRBV6-1 to TRBJ1-4, with D uncertain. This CDR3 region has 13 residues. Germline assignment: CDR1 MNHNS and CDR2 SASEGT. V was shortened by 1 base and J by 8 bases, with 8 bases between the two germline ends. The CDR3 DNA reads as TGTGCCAGCAGTGAAGTGGGCGTGGAAAAACTGTTTTTT. The encoded protein is CASSEVGVEKLFF.